The clone carrying this T cell receptor (beta chain) occurred a few times. Its antigen is unknown. V was pared by 5 bases and J by 3 bases, with 8 bases of the junction left unmatched. The CDR3 loop spans 15 amino acids. Germline V gives CDR1 SEHNR, CDR2 FQNEAQ (reference sequence). The study based diagnoses on clinical symptoms, serum thyroxine and TRAb, thyroid ultrasound and orbital computed tomography. Fresh peripheral blood, roughly 9.3 ml, was the source of the PBMCs. The data belong to a study of T cells in Graves' hyperthyroidism and ophthalmopathy. General study findings and limits: Ophthalmopathy prediction by the model preceded onset by a median roughly 6 months.

Amplified TCR beta CDR3 regions came from RNA transcripts. The HTBI primer set was used in a first-round RT-PCR of the TCR CDR3. TCRdb passed the multiplex PCR reads through MiXCR, listing each CDR3 protein once. The table records under 550,000 distinct CDR3 sequences, 15% to 20% of them present only once. This TCR was recovered from a man aged 35 to 55 with Graves' ophthalmopathy. The sequencing input was blood. V is TRBV7-9 and J is TRBJ2-7; 9 positions match TRBD1. The CDR3, as DNA: TGTGCCAGCAGCCCAGGACAGGGGCCGATCTACGAGCAGTACTTC. It translates to CASSPGQGPIYEQYF.